This paragraph reports one T cell receptor (beta chain). Its antigen is unknown. Germline trimming amounts to 0 bases on V and 2 bases on J, with 9 as the count of junction bases outside the gene matches. According to the germline V gene, CDR1 reads LGHNA and CDR2 reads YNFKEQ. The CDR3, cysteine through phenylalanine, is 20 amino acids long. Just CDR3 DNA is preserved here, 60 bases in frame from base 1. Libraries were prepared through the immunoSEQ multiplex PCR assay. A mixture of 60 forward primers for TCR Vbeta segments and 13 reverse primers for TCR Jbeta segments was used in the multiplex PCR. The CDR3 region of rearranged TCR beta genes was amplified from genomic DNA with a multiplex PCR assay. The amplified TCR beta libraries were sequenced on the Illumina HiSeq System as 87-base-pair reads. As for the original processing: A later analysis tallied roughly 76 million unique TCR beta chains across the 666 repertoires, and 10 million to 11 million of those chains were shared by two or more donors. Raw reads were error-corrected and collapsed into unique sequences with a nearest-neighbor algorithm that merged closely related sequences to remove PCR and sequencing errors. CDR3 sequences were aligned to IMGT reference sequences to assign V, D and J gene segments. For a sequence to be retained, at least a six-nucleotide match to both a V gene segment and a J gene segment was required. A rearrangement counted as productive if the CDR3 had no stop codons and remained in frame with V and J, and every other rearrangement counted as non-productive. Following IMGT convention, CDR3 was defined as the stretch from the second conserved V-encoded cysteine to the conserved J-encoded phenylalanine. The earlier analysis of 500 to 750 of the donors excluded any sequence lacking an unambiguous match to a single V gene segment. In an earlier analysis of almost 600 of the donors, a V segment was called functional when productive rearrangements were above 56.7%, and segregating when the standard deviation between donors exceeded 5%. To diagnose cytomegalovirus status from the catalog of TCR beta chain sequences, a statistical classification framework was built. In a later analysis, TCR nucleotide sequences were compared against IMGT/GENE-DB human TR gene sequences so that V and J genes could be assigned. Using the TCRdist pipeline, a later analysis assigned CDR3 sequences along with most-parsimonious VDJ recombination scenarios. In a later analysis, every TCR beta chain was defined by the combination of its CDR3 amino acid sequence and its V-gene family, and reads without a unique V-gene family were dropped. As a way to deal with suspected cross-contamination and a sequencing artifact, a later analysis dropped 450 to 700 nucleotide sequences that were highly shared and had low generation probability. A later analysis calculated a clonal expansion index for each public chain from normalized within-repertoire ranks of inferred template counts. A later analysis computed generation probabilities with a VDJ recombination model fitted to out-of-frame rearrangements, and checked the results against IGoR. In a later analysis, TCR-TCR, TCR-HLA and TCR-CMV co-occurrence was scored with hypergeometric tests, and a repertoire-size bias correction was applied to TCR pairs. False discovery rates were estimated in a later analysis by permuting HLA or CMV assignments 20 times. In a later analysis, co-occurring TCRs were grouped using DBSCAN, with TCRdist sequence similarity added in when clustering inside HLA-allele-positive subsets. Repertoires with fewer than 30,000 or more than 120,000 public chains, plus five repertoires with anomalous nucleotide sharing, were excluded from co-occurrence clustering. Entries here come from immuneACCESS through TCRdb and include only in-frame sequences with V and J called. Some clones fail to appear in such tables; in the studies checked, an unresolved V gene covers under half of the shortfall, and the cause of the remainder is unknown. V and J calls and clone size follow that table, whereas D and trimming were derived from the DNA. The sample table gives approximately 70,000 clones. The biggest ten clones account for 3.8% of the sample.

This entry belongs to a study of cytomegalovirus exposure and HLA in healthy donors (dated by TCRdb to the late 2010s). In the study overall: According to an earlier analysis of a few hundred of the donors, about 179 million T cells yielded some 110 million unique TCR beta sequences and 276 Gb of sequence data. An early release that covered approximately 600 HLA-typed donors contained approximately 320 gigabases of sequencing data and 75 million to 100 million unique TCR sequences. Among the approximately 400 genotyped donors, more than 70% belonged to the genetic ancestry cluster associated with self-reported Caucasian donors. The aim of the study was to test whether cataloging public T cell receptors could identify signatures of past pathogen exposure. The T cell repertoires of 670 or so subjects were profiled by immunosequencing and related to cytomegalovirus serostatus. Besides the first cohort of more than 650 subjects, a separate validation cohort made up of roughly 130 different subjects was used. The study combined high-throughput TCR immunosequencing, statistical association of individual TCRs with disease status, and machine learning to predict cytomegalovirus infection status. To study patterns of TCR occurrence, a later analysis re-analyzed previously published TCR beta repertoires from around 700 donors and added high-resolution HLA genotyping. The later analysis used no new phenotypic data to find candidate immune exposures, relying instead on TCR beta sequences and their occurrence across donors. An earlier analysis of around 640 of the donors used high-throughput TCR beta sequencing to judge whether each TCR beta V gene segment behaved as functional or pseudogenic. Donor age, sex, ethnicity and CMV serostatus were compiled together with the repertoire data. A later genetic analysis used genome-wide SNP genotypes for about 60% of the roughly 700 donors, treating that subset as a discovery cohort. Every repertoire in the discovery cohort had been generated on one and the same sequencing platform. Both class I and class II loci were covered by HLA typing, at four-digit resolution. The number of donors typed differed by locus, with 629-630 for A, B, C, DRB1 and DQB1, more than 500 for DQA1, 600 to 610 for DPA1, and some 440 for DPB1. Because of strong linkage in the cohort, a few DR-DQ haplotypes were treated as single units for association and clustering. On average, roughly 200,000 unique TCR beta nucleotide sequences were sequenced per donor among some 430 genotyped donors of the cohort, with 15% to 20% of those sequences being non-productive.

The cohort consisted of some 730 healthy bone marrow donors. Cohort members were all nominally healthy when sampled, although unrecorded immune exposures were likely present. The donor was CMV seropositive and was included in the group of 250 to 350 seropositive cohort members. A peripheral blood sample was provided by each donor, and peripheral blood mononuclear cells were used for TCR beta sequencing. Genomic DNA was extracted from the blood cell samples with the Qiagen DNeasy Blood Extraction Kit. The full study reports these points: A later analysis associated 15,000 to 20,000 TCR beta sequences with specific HLA alleles at a false discovery rate of 0.05. It was suggested by the authors that the approach could potentially be generalized to other disease states and immunological phenotypes. Across donors, most TCR sequences were observed very rarely, whereas some public TCRs were present in many individuals. Broadly in line with IMGT annotations, most TCR beta V segments showed up in productive rearrangements about 87% or about 30% of the time in an earlier analysis of about 500 of the donors. Immune exposure information for the cohort was limited to CMV serostatus. Compared with equally common non-associated chains, HLA-associated TCR beta chains in a later analysis were more clonally expanded and had lower generation probabilities. In a later analysis, TCR association rates were found to vary across HLA loci, with the most associated TCRs seen for DRB1 alleles and the fewest for HLA-C alleles. Because the 87-base-pair reads could not distinguish some IMGT-functional V segments, including TRBV6-2 and TRBV6-3, those segments were excluded. A few of the identified cytomegalovirus-associated TCR beta chains were confirmed in vitro to be specific for cytomegalovirus antigens. V-gene and J-gene trimming of TCR beta chains was associated with a missense DCLRE1C variant in a later genetic analysis, and the association was replicated in an independent cohort. In both the original and validation cohorts, the classifier was reported to diagnose cytomegalovirus status with high specificity and sensitivity. Because counts were too low, roughly 18 rarely observed V segments, including chromosome 9 orphons, were left out of the earlier analysis of about 500 of the donors. Several of the top co-occurrence clusters appeared to be linked to parvovirus B19, influenza, CMV and Epstein-Barr virus, according to a later analysis. A further reported finding was that TCR beta sequences accurately predicted the HLA-A and HLA-B alleles for most subjects in the first cohort. Compared with the roughly 670-donor mean, donors in an Asian-associated ancestry cluster had fewer N-insertions in productive TCRs, according to a later genetic analysis. A group of highly shared sequence variants was considered likely to be a technical artifact of the sequencing pipeline. Assigning TCR associations to individual alleles was difficult when HLA alleles, especially DR and DQ, strongly co-occurred. Roughly uniform sequencing depth across donors was assumed in presence/absence analyses, although this assumption may not hold. Correlated functional status among segregating V segments might reflect linkage disequilibrium, but an unknown experimental factor could not be ruled out. A later analysis found that most CMV-associated TCR beta chains appeared HLA-restricted, with HLA associations seemingly driven largely by CMV exposure. HLA typing was unavailable for some donors at each locus, so association tests used only the typed subset. In the study, 150 to 200 TCR beta chains were listed as associated with cytomegalovirus. In this cohort, only TCR beta chains were sequenced, and detectable features were limited by the absence of alpha or paired-chain data.

Recombination connected TRBV4-2 to TRBJ2-2, with 13 middle bases fitting TRBD2. The sequenced material came from PBMCs. The receptor's source is a female donor in good health and CMV-seropositive. At the DNA level, the sequence is TGTGCCAGCAGCCAAGACGAACTAGCGGGAGGGCCTGGTAACACCGGGGAGCTGTTTTTT. Its product reads: CASSQDELAGGPGNTGELFF.